Below, 26 T cell receptor beta chains from the same sample are listed, as sequenced in a study of lymphopenia after photon versus proton radiotherapy. Using immunoSEQ multiplex PCR, the repertoire was profiled, and TCRdb retains in-frame clones only, with some absent. Of 25,000 to 30,000 clones listed, 87% are singletons. Sequencing used peripheral blood, obtained from a patient treated with photon-based radiotherapy. Receptors were obtained from a man between 45 and 60 years old with gastric cancer.

The rearrangement joins TRBV23-1 to TRBJ2-6, with a tentative D call TRBD1 (6 bases). TRBV23-1 is identified as an open reading frame with a role that is uncertain. Trimming took off 8 bases at V and 3 bases at J, with 23 bases between the two ends. CDR3 length: 18 amino acids. CDR3 nucleotides: TGCGCCAGCGGACATATGAGGACAGAGAGGGATGGGGCCAACGTCCTGACTTTC. Translating gives CASGHMRTERDGANVLTF.

In regard to this clone: This CDR3 is also generated by other DNA sequences in the sample. In DNA, the CDR3 is TGTGCCAGTGGACAGGGGGCGGAGACCCAGTACTTC. Translating it yields CASGQGAETQYF. The chain recombines TRBV19 with TRBJ2-5, with 11 positions matching TRBD1. V lost 8 bases to trimming and J lost 5 bases; unmatched junction nucleotides: 1. This CDR3 spans 12 amino acids. Germline assignment: CDR1 LNHDA and CDR2 SQIVND (reference sequence).

This rearrangement joins TRBV11-3 to TRBJ2-3, with a tentative D call TRBD2 (6 bases). Trimming shortened V by 5 bases and J by 2 bases, and 14 bases separated the two germline ends. This CDR3 region has 15 residues. In germline, CDR1 is SGHNT, CDR2 YENEEA. CDR3 sequence (DNA): TGTGCCAGCAGCACCGGACTACTTAACACAGATACGCAGTATTTT. It yields the protein CASSTGLLNTDTQYF.

The gene calls are TRBV7-9 and TRBJ1-1; D call uncertain. Germline assignment: CDR1 SEHNR and CDR2 FQNEAQ (reference sequence). This CDR3 has 13 residues. V dropped 5 bases and J dropped 1 base, with 8 bases sitting between them. The chain's CDR3 is CASSLTWNTEAFF. In nucleotides, the CDR3 is TGTGCCAGCAGCCTAACGTGGAACACTGAAGCTTTCTTT.

The chain is built from TRBV4-3 and TRBJ2-3, with D uncertain. Per germline, CDR1 LGHNA and CDR2 YSLEER. V was pared by 1 base and J by 0 bases, with 5 bases between. The CDR3 has 14 residues. DNA of the CDR3: TGCGCCAGCAGCCAAGCCCAGAGCACAGATACGCAGTATTTT. Residues: CASSQAQSTDTQYF.

CDR3 sequence: CASSEKVEETQYF. Written as DNA, the CDR3 is TGCGCCAGCAGTGAGAAGGTCGAAGAGACCCAGTACTTC. This chain links TRBV10-2 with TRBJ2-5; no firm D call. Deletions cut 2 bases from V and 3 bases from J, with 7 bases between. From germline, CDR1 is WSHSY and CDR2 SAAADI. The CDR3 contains 13 residues.

This clone has a handful of counts. Here the CDR3 reads CASSDDGWQPQHF. DNA for the CDR3: TGTGCCAGCAGTGACGATGGATGGCAGCCCCAGCATTTT. V usage is TRBV25-1 and J usage is TRBJ1-5; D is unclear. The CDR3 runs to 13 residues. Deletions cut 3 bases from V and 7 bases from J, with 10 bases between. CDR1 is MGHDK and CDR2 is SYGVNS in the germline V gene.

This chain uses TRBV27 with TRBJ2-2, with D possibly TRBD1 on 6 matching bases. This CDR3 has 14 residues. Germline V lookup: CDR1 MNHEY, CDR2 SMNVEV (reference sequence). Trimming stripped 6 bases from V and 5 bases from J, with 13 bases between. CDR3 nucleotide sequence: TGTGCCAGCAGATTTAACAGGGCAACCGGGGAGCTGTTTTTT. Its protein is CASRFNRATGELFF.

Written as DNA, the CDR3 is TGTGCCAGCAGGCTCCCGGGACAGGGAAATTCACCCCTCCACTTT. Translated, it gives CASRLPGQGNSPLHF. The V gene is TRBV7-9, the J gene TRBJ1-6, with 9 bases lining up with TRBD1. The junction had 7 bases not matched to a gene; V was cut back by 6 bases and J by 7 bases. The CDR3 contains 15 residues. Germline V gene lookup returns CDR1 SEHNR and CDR2 FQNEAQ (reference sequence).

This chain uses TRBV5-4 with TRBJ2-6; no firm D call. This CDR3 has 13 residues. In germline, CDR1 is SGHNT, CDR2 YYREEE (reference sequence). Deletions cut 2 bases from V and 1 base from J, with 1 base between. Here the CDR3 reads CASSFSGANVLTF. For the CDR3, the DNA is TGTGCCAGCAGCTTTTCTGGGGCCAACGTCCTGACTTTC.

CDR3 bases: TGTGCCAGTAGGTTAGACAGGGCGAATCAGCCCCAGCATTTT. This sequence encodes CASRLDRANQPQHF. The J gene is TRBJ1-5, the V gene TRBV19; 7 bases line up with TRBD1. This CDR3 contains 14 residues. CDR1 and CDR2 from the germline V gene are LNHDA and SQIVND (reference sequence). V dropped 6 bases and J dropped 4; count of bases not matched to a gene: 6.

The chain uses TRBV5-1 and TRBJ1-3; 8 positions match TRBD1. CDR1 is SGHRS and CDR2 is YFSETQ in the germline V gene. The CDR3 sequence is 14 residues long. The junction had 3 bases not matched to a gene; V was cut back by 4 bases and J by 3 bases. CDR3 sequence reads: CASSPTGDGNTIYF. DNA of the CDR3: TGCGCCAGCAGCCCGACAGGGGATGGAAACACCATATATTTT.

The V gene is TRBV6-6, the J gene TRBJ1-2; 8 nucleotides match TRBD1. Germline V gene lookup returns CDR1 MNHNY and CDR2 SVGAGI (reference sequence). V trimming: 4 bases; J trimming: 6 bases; junction bases outside the gene matches: 10. CDR3 length: 15 residues. The CDR3 loop reads CASSSPDRGNHGYTF. The CDR3 bases are TGTGCCAGCAGTTCCCCCGACAGGGGAAATCATGGCTACACCTTC.

CDR3 bases: TGTGCCTGGAGCGCGGGACTTTCGGTCAACGTCCTGACTTTC. Amino acids: CAWSAGLSVNVLTF. This rearrangement joins TRBV30 to TRBJ2-6, with D possibly TRBD2 on 6 matching bases. This CDR3 is built from 14 residues. V lost 3 bases and J lost 9, with 15 bases in between. The germline V gene has CDR1 GTSNPN and CDR2 SVGIG (reference sequence).

V and J are TRBV5-4 and TRBJ2-7; TRBD2 aligns across 9 bases. Germline values: CDR1 SGHNT, CDR2 YYREEE (reference sequence). V shed 4 bases and J 4 bases; nucleotides not matched to a gene: 3. The CDR3 length is 13 residues. The CDR3 region has the DNA TGTGCCAGCAGCGCGGGACTAGCTTACGAGCAGTACTTC. It encodes CASSAGLAYEQYF.

The V gene is TRBV6-1, the J gene TRBJ1-2, with D maybe TRBD1 (5 bases). V was pared by 7 bases and J by 3 bases, with 12 bases between. The CDR3 extends over 13 amino acids. From germline, CDR1 is MNHNS and CDR2 SASEGT. The CDR3 protein is CASTMGGHYGYTF. As DNA, the CDR3 is TGTGCCAGCACTATGGGGGGTCACTATGGCTACACCTTC.

A remark on this clone: One end of the junction is discordant with germline, which a read error may explain. The genes are TRBV19 and TRBJ2-5; the D is unclear. From germline, CDR1 is LNHDA and CDR2 SQIVND (reference sequence). The CDR3 totals 11 residues. In DNA form, the CDR3 reads TGTGCCAGTGGTATCGGAGAGACCCAGTACTTC. Protein sequence: CASGIGETQYF.

This chain uses TRBV2 with TRBJ2-3; tentative D call: TRBD2 (11 bases). Trimming cost V 8 bases and J 5 bases, with 35 bases left between them. CDR3 length equals 20 residues. Per germline, CDR1 SNHLY and CDR2 FYNNEI. This CDR3 is CASGTGDRGSGGASVDTQYF. CDR3 nucleotides: TGTGCCAGCGGGACAGGGGACCGGGGTAGCGGGGGGGCCTCGGTAGATACGCAGTATTTT.

This chain links TRBV14 with TRBJ2-5; 7 bases agree with TRBD1. The V segment lost 1 base and the J segment 1 base; nucleotides outside the gene matches: 6. CDR3 length: 16 amino acids. Germline values: CDR1 SGHDN, CDR2 FVKESK. CDR3 bases: TGTGCCAGCAGCCAAGGTGACAGGGCGATCCAAGAGACCCAGTACTTC. Translated, it gives CASSQGDRAIQETQYF.

The gene calls are TRBV6-5 and TRBJ2-5; TRBD2 might be the D (5 bases). V lost 6 bases to trimming and J lost 5 bases, with 16 bases between them. Germline V gives CDR1 MNHEY, CDR2 SVGAGI. The CDR3 is made up of 14 amino acids. The CDR3 bases are TGTGCCAGCAGAAGCGGAGGAGGCGGGGAGACCCAGTACTTC. Residues: CASRSGGGGETQYF.

This chain links TRBV4-1 with TRBJ2-7; 8 positions agree with TRBD1. Germline loops: CDR1 MGHRA, CDR2 YSYEKL. The CDR3 sequence is 14 residues long. The V and J ends lost 4 bases and 5 bases, in that order; junction bases with no gene match: 7. CDR3 residues: CASSPDRGWDEQYF. CDR3 nucleotide sequence: TGCGCCAGCAGCCCCGACAGGGGATGGGACGAGCAGTACTTC.

V gene TRBV18 combines with J gene TRBJ2-3, with D tentatively TRBD2 (6 bases). The V end was cut by 3 bases, the J end by 8 bases, with 18 bases between. Germline loops: CDR1 KGHSH, CDR2 LQKENI. The CDR3 totals 15 residues. The CDR3: CASSPPGLMGSTQYF. The CDR3 DNA sequence: TGTGCCAGCTCACCGCCGGGACTCATGGGGAGTACGCAGTATTTT. Looking up the rest from reference TRBV18 and TRBJ2-3 gives the full variable domain: NAGVMQNPRHLVRRRGQEARLRCSPMKGHSHVYWYRQLPEEGLKFMVYLQKENIIDESGMPKERFSAEFPKEGPSILRIQQVVRGDSAAYFCASSPPGLMGSTQYFGPGTRLTVL.

The chain employs TRBV27 and TRBJ2-1; 8 bases are a match to TRBD1. Germline V gives CDR1 MNHEY, CDR2 SMNVEV (reference sequence). V lost 5 bases and J lost 4; bases outside the gene matches: 10. The CDR3 has 16 residues. CDR3 region: CASSEVRQGPYNEQFF. In DNA, the CDR3 is TGTGCCAGCAGTGAAGTAAGACAGGGGCCTTACAATGAGCAGTTCTTC.

This chain joins TRBV7-9 and TRBJ1-2; D is ambiguous. Germline V lookup: CDR1 SEHNR, CDR2 FQNEAQ (reference sequence). V dropped 1 base and J dropped 5 bases, with 8 bases sitting between them. The CDR3 spans 13 residues. The DNA for the CDR3 is TGTGCCAGCAGCTTAGAAGGCACTTATGGCTACACCTTC. Translation: CASSLEGTYGYTF.

J is TRBJ2-5 and V is TRBV6-1; 8 nucleotides align to TRBD2. Germline trimming cut 8 bases from V and 2 bases from J; bases unmatched to any gene: 7. Germline V gene sequence: CDR1 MNHNS, CDR2 SASEGT. CDR3 size: 14 residues. The CDR3: CASGSSGPQETQYF. As DNA, the CDR3 is TGTGCCAGCGGATCTAGCGGGCCTCAAGAGACCCAGTACTTC.

The rearrangement links TRBV25-1 to TRBJ1-2; TRBD1 might be the D (6 bases). The germline gives CDR1 MGHDK, CDR2 SYGVNS. The CDR3 covers 13 residues. With 2 bases removed from V and 2 bases from J, the gap between germline ends came to 6 bases. This CDR3 is CASSERGNYGYTF. The DNA for the CDR3 is TGTGCCAGCAGTGAAAGGGGGAACTATGGCTACACCTTC.